This is a list of T cell receptor beta chains from one sample in a study of shared clonotypes between healthy human individuals. Generated by immunoSEQ multiplex PCR, the TCRdb table keeps only in-frame clones and is missing some. The sample yields fewer than 1.6 million clones, roughly 98.5% seen once. The sequenced material came from naive CD4+ T cells sorted from blood. The receptors here all came from a man aged 30 to 45 in good health. CDR3s leave out the opening cysteine and the closing phenylalanine or tryptophan. Where a row states a size, it is once, few, many or the class of an expanded clone; other rows omit it.

>TRBV29-1|TRBJ2-7|.|10
SVSPDSYEQY
>TRBV28|TRBJ2-7|.|15
ASSFVIQWDGDYEQY
>TRBV11-3|TRBJ2-1|.|13
ASSSQGGSYNEQF
>TRBV5-4|TRBJ1-2|.|13
ASSLNFNGADGYT
>TRBV30|TRBJ1-2|.|11
AWSWGTSYGYT
>TRBV9|TRBJ2-5|once|13
ASSAGPGIQETQY
>TRBV28|TRBJ2-7|.|11
ASSSLPGREQY
>TRBV11-2|TRBJ2-5|.|12
ASSFVPRSETQY
>TRBV11-2|TRBJ2-3|.|14
ASSLAGQLDTDTQY
>TRBV7-3|TRBJ2-3|.|15
ASSLTAPVGSTDTQY
>TRBV30|TRBJ2-1|.|11
AWTGTAYNEQF
>TRBV19|TRBJ1-4|.|12
ASSLWGTNEKLF
>TRBV5-4|TRBJ2-3|.|12
ASTQEGPGDTQY
>TRBV5-4|TRBJ1-1|.|11
ASSPWGNTEAF
>TRBV10-1|TRBJ2-3|.|12
ASSETTGWSAQY
>TRBV5-4|TRBJ2-7|once|12
ASSREQSSYEQY
>TRBV4-2|TRBJ2-1|.|14
ASSQAASGRVDEQF
>TRBV29-1|TRBJ2-7|once|9
SVEGGHEQY
>TRBV4-3|TRBJ2-3|.|12
ASSQVLGGYTQY
>TRBV5-1|TRBJ2-3|.|13
ASGPRDGDTDTQY
>TRBV6-5|TRBJ2-1|.|13
ASSAVASSYNEQF
>TRBV6-4|TRBJ2-1|.|13
ASSDKGPRNHEQF
>TRBV9|TRBJ2-2|.|13
ASSARDPRTGELF
>TRBV28|TRBJ2-1|once|14
ASSSHLAGAHNEQF
>TRBV28|TRBJ2-7|.|12
ASSLGLEGYEQY
>TRBV5-4|TRBJ2-1|once|14
ASSPERGGPRDEQF
>TRBV7-9|TRBJ1-1|.|12
ASSPPLLGTEAF
>TRBV5-1|TRBJ1-5|.|12
ASSFGLEGQPQH
>TRBV6-5|TRBJ1-4|once|11
ASSYLFNEKLF
>TRBV2|TRBJ2-1|.|10
ASSTRFYEQF
>TRBV5-1|TRBJ2-3|once|13
ASSPGGTRTDTQY
>TRBV5-1|TRBJ2-3|.|13
ASSGTGAGTDTQY
>TRBV18|TRBJ2-1|.|14
ASSPPDRGPYNEQF
>TRBV7-9|TRBJ2-3|.|16
ASRTEGGPGQNTDTQY
>TRBV5-4|TRBJ1-2|.|14
ASSLNPAQGAYGYT
>TRBV19|TRBJ2-1|.|12
ASSWGTEYNEQF
>TRBV28|TRBJ2-5|.|11
ASRQTGAETQY
>TRBV5-1|TRBJ2-1|.|11
ASSLTAETEQF
>TRBV15|TRBJ2-1|.|14
ATSSRSGRAVDEQF
>TRBV19|TRBJ2-5|.|11
ASSAAYQETQY
>TRBV18|TRBJ2-7|.|11
ASSPPTLYEQY
>TRBV5-1|TRBJ2-1|.|14
ASSLPLAGGWNEQF
>TRBV4-1|TRBJ2-2|.|15
ASSQVFGATNTGELF